This record concerns one T cell receptor (beta chain) sequence. Antigen unknown. This sample stems from a study of shared clonotypes between healthy human individuals. Germline loops: CDR1 MNHEY, CDR2 SMNVEV (reference sequence). Trimming removed 1 base from V and 7 bases from J, with 7 bases in between. This CDR3 region has 13 residues. Profiling relied on immunoSEQ multiplex PCR, and the TCRdb table lists in-frame clones only, not all of them. The repertoire holds around 200,000 clones, with over 80% as singletons. Broader study findings: The researchers took only blood, and tissue repertoires probably look different. It was the non-shared clonotypes that had lower generation probabilities than clonotypes shared by all four donors.

The J gene is TRBJ2-2, the V gene TRBV27; D ambiguous. The source of this sequence is a young woman in good health. Sequenced input: naive CD4+ T cells sorted from blood. Documented subset: CD45RA+ positively selected. CDR3 coding DNA: TGTGCCAGCAGTTTATGGGTTGACGGGGAGCTGTTTTTT. Translating it yields CASSLWVDGELFF.